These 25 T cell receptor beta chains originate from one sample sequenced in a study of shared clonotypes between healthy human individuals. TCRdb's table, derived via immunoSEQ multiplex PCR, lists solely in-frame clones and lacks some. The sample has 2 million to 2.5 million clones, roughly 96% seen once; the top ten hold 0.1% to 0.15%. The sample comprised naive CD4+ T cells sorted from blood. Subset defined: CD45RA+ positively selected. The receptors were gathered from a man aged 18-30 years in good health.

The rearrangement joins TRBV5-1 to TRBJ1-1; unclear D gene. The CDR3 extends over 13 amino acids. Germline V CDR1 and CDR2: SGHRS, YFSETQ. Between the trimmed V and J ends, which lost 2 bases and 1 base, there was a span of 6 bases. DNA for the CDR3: TGCGCCAGCAGCTTCGACGCGAACACTGAAGCTTTCTTT. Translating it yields CASSFDANTEAFF.

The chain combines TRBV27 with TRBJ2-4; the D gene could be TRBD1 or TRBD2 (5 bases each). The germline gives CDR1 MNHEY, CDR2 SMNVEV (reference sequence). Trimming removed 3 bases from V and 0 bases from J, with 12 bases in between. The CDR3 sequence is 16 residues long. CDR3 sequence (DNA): TGTGCCAGCAGTTTTGGAGGACAACTAGCCAAAAACATTCAGTACTTC. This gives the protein CASSFGGQLAKNIQYF.

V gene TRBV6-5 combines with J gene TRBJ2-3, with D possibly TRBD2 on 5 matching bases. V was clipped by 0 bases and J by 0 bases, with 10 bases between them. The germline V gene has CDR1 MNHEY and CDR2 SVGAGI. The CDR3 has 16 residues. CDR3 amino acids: CASSYSRAQSTDTQYF. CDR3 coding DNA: TGTGCCAGCAGTTACTCGAGGGCGCAGAGCACAGATACGCAGTATTTT.

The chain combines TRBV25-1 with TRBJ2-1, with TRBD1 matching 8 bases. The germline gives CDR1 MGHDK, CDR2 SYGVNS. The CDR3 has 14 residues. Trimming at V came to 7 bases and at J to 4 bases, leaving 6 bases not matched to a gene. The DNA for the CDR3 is TGTGCCAGCACCAGACAGGGGTTATACAATGAGCAGTTCTTC. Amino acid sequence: CASTRQGLYNEQFF.

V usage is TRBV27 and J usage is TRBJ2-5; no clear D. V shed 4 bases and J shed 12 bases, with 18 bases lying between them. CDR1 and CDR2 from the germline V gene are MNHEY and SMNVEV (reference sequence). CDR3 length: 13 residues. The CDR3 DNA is TGTGCCAGCAGTTCCACCGCCGTTTGGCTTGAGTACTTC. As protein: CASSSTAVWLEYF.

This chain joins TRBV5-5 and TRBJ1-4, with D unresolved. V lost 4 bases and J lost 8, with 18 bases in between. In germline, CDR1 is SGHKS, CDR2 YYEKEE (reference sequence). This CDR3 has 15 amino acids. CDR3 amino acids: CASSPSLGKVEKLFF. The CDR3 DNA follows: TGTGCCAGCAGCCCTAGTCTGGGGAAGGTGGAAAAACTGTTTTTT.

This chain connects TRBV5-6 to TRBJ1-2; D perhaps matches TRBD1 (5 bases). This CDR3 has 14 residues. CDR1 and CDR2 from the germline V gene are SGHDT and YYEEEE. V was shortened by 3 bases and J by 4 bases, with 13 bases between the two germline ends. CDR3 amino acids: CASSSGLQGYGYTF. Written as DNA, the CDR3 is TGTGCCAGCAGCTCGGGACTTCAAGGCTATGGCTACACCTTC.

The CDR3 nucleotides are TGTGCCAGCAGTTCCCGGACAGGAGTGAACACTGAAGCTTTCTTT. This sequence encodes CASSSRTGVNTEAFF. This chain uses TRBV6-1 with TRBJ1-1, with 7 bases matching TRBD1. The V gene end was trimmed by 5 bases and the J gene end by 0 bases; junction bases not matched to a gene: 6. In germline, CDR1 is MNHNS, CDR2 SASEGT. This CDR3 contains 15 residues.

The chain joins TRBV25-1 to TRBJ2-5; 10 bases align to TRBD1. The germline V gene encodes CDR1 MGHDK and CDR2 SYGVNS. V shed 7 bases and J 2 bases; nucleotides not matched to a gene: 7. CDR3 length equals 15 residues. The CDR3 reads CASIRPGQGQETQYF. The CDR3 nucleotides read TGTGCCAGCATACGTCCGGGACAGGGGCAAGAGACCCAGTACTTC.

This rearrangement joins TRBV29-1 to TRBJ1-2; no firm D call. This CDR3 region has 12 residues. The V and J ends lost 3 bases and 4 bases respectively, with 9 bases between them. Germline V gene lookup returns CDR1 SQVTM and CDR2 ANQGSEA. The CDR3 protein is CSVDMGSYGYTF. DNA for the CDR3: TGCAGCGTTGATATGGGGTCCTATGGCTACACCTTC.

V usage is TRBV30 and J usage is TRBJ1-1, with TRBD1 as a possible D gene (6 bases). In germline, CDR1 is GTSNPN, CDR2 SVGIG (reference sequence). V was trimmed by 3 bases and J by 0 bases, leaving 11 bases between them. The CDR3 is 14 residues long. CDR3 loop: CAWRRGFMNTEAFF. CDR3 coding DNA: TGTGCCTGGAGGAGGGGGTTCATGAACACTGAAGCTTTCTTT.

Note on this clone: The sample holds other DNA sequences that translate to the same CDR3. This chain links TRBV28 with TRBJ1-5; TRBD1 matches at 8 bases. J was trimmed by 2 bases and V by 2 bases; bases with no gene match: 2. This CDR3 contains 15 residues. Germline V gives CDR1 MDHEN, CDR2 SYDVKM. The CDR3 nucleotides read TGTGCCAGCAGTTTAACGGGACAGGGCAATCAGCCCCAGCATTTT. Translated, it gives CASSLTGQGNQPQHF.

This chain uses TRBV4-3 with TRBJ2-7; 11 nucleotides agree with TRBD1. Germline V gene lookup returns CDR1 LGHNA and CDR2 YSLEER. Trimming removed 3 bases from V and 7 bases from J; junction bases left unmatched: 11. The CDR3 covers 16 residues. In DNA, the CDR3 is TGCGCCAGCAGCCATGGGAGTGGGACAGGGGGACGGGAGCAGTACTTC. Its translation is CASSHGSGTGGREQYF.

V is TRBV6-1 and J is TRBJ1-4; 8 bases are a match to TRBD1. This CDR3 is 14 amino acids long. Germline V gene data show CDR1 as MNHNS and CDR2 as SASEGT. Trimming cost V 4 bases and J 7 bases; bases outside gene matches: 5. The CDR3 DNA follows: TGTGCCAGCAGTGGGACAGGGTTGGTTGAAAAACTGTTTTTT. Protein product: CASSGTGLVEKLFF.

Written as DNA, the CDR3 is TGTGCCAGCAGCGGGCAGGGGCTCACTGAAGCTTTCTTT. It specifies CASSGQGLTEAFF. The rearrangement uses TRBV9 and TRBJ1-1; weak D call: TRBD1 (6 bases). There are 13 residues in the CDR3. CDR1 and CDR2 from the germline V gene are SGDLS and YYNGEE. The germline V and J ends were trimmed by 3 bases and 4 bases, with 10 bases remaining between them.

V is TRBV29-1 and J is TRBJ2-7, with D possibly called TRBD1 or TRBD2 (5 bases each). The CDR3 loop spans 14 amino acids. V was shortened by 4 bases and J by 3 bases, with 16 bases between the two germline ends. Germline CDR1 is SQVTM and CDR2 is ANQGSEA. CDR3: CSVAKGTADYEQYF. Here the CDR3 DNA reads TGCAGCGTTGCCAAAGGGACCGCTGACTACGAGCAGTACTTC.

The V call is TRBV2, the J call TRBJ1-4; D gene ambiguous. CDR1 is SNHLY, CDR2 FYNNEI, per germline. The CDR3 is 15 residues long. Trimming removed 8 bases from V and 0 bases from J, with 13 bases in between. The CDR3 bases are TGTGCCAGCGGTCTGCCAGATGCAACTAATGAAAAACTGTTTTTT. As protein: CASGLPDATNEKLFF.

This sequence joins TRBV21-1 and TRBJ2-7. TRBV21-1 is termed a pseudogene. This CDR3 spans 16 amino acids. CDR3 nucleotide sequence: TGTGCCAGCAGCCCCCAAAGGACCAAAATCTCCTACGAGCAGTACTTC. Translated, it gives CASSPQRTKISYEQYF.

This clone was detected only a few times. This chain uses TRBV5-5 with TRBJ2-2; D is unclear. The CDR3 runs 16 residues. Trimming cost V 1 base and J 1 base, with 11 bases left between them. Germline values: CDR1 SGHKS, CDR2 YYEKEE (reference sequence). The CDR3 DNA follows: TGTGCCAGCAGCTTGCGGTCTGCGGTGAACACCGGGGAGCTGTTTTTT. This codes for CASSLRSAVNTGELFF.

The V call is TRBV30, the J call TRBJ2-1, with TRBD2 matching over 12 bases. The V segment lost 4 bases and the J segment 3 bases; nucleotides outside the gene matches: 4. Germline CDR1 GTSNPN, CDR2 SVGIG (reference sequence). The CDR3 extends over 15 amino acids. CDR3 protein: CAWTPTSGSYNEQFF. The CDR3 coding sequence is TGTGCCTGGACTCCGACTAGCGGGAGCTACAATGAGCAGTTCTTC.

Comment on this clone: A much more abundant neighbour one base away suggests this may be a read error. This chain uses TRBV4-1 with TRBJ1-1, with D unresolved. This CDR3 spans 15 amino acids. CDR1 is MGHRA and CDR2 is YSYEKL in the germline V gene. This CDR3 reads CASSQDRAGLYEALF. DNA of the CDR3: TGCGCCAGCAGCCAAGATAGGGCAGGCCTTTATGAAGCTCTCTTT.

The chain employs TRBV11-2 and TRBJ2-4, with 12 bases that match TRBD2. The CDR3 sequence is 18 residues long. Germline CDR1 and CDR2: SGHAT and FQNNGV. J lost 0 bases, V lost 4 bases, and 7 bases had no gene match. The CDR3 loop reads CASSSNPTSGGAKNIQYF. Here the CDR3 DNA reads TGTGCCAGCAGCTCAAACCCGACTAGCGGGGGAGCCAAAAACATTCAGTACTTC.

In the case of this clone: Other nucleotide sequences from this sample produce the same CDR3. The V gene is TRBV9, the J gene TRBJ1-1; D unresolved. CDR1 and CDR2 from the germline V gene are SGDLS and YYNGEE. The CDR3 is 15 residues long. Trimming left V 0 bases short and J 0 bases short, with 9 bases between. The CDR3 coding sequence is TGTGCCAGCAGCGTAGACCAGATCATGAACACTGAAGCTTTCTTT. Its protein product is CASSVDQIMNTEAFF.

The DNA for the CDR3 is TGTGCCAGCAGTGGTGCGGGGACGACCCAAGAGACCCAGTACTTC. Translation: CASSGAGTTQETQYF. This rearrangement joins TRBV2 to TRBJ2-5; perhaps TRBD2 as D (6 bases). This CDR3 region has 15 residues. The ends were cut back, 4 bases at V and 1 base at J, with 13 bases in the middle. Germline V gene sequence: CDR1 SNHLY, CDR2 FYNNEI.

Written as DNA, the CDR3 is TGTGCCTGGAGTGTAAACGGAGGCTACTATGGCTACACCTTC. Translated: CAWSVNGGYYGYTF. The chain couples TRBV30 to TRBJ1-2; D unresolved. V was trimmed by 0 bases and J by 3 bases, leaving 11 bases between them. The CDR3 runs 14 residues. CDR1 and CDR2 (germline): GTSNPN, SVGIG (reference sequence). Filled out from reference TRBV30 and TRBJ1-2, the complete variable domain reads SQTIHQWPATLVQPVGSPLSLECTVEGTSNPNLYWYRQAAGRGLQLLFYSVGIGQISSEVPQNLSASRPQDRQFILSSKKLLLSDSGFYLCAWSVNGGYYGYTFGSGTRLTVV.